This TCR beta chain was sequenced in a study of cytomegalovirus exposure and HLA in healthy donors. Study observations and caveats: For presence/absence analyses, sequencing depth was assumed to be roughly uniform across donors. A later analysis linked a missense DCLRE1C variant to TCR beta V- and J-gene trimming.

Of note for this clone: Its matching antigen is unknown.

Both 60 Vbeta primers and 13 Jbeta primers went into the PCR. In the study's own analysis: Later analysis identified 80 million to 85 million unique TCR beta chains, roughly 11 million shared. Measured with immunoSEQ multiplex PCR; TCRdb has only the in-frame clones, and not every one. For V, J and clone size, that table is used; D and trimming come from the DNA. Counted here are fewer than 200,000 clones, 70% to 85% occurring once; the ten biggest clones make up around 3.5%. Donors sampled were nominally healthy, though unrecorded immune exposures were likely. Trimming took 2 bases from V and 5 from J, leaving 18 bases between them. Germline V gene data show CDR1 as GTSNPN and CDR2 as SVGIG (reference sequence). This CDR3 spans 15 amino acids.

The receptor's source is a man in his forties in good health and CMV-seropositive. The sample taken for sequencing was PBMCs. The V and J genes are TRBV30 and TRBJ2-5, with D uncertain. The DNA for the CDR3 is TGTGCCTGGAGTCCCTATCGCGGCTTTGGGGAGACCCAGTACTTC. It codes for CAWSPYRGFGETQYF.